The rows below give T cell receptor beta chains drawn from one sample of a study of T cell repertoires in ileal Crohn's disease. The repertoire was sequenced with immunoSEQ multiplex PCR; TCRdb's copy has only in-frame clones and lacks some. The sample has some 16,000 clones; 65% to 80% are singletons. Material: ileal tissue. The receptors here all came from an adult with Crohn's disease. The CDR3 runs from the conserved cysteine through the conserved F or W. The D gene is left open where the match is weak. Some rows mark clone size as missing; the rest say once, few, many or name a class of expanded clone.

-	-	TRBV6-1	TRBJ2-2	CASSPRTGELFF	TGTGCCAGCAGCCCGAGAACCGGGGAGCTGTTTTTT
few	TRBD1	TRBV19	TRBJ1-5	CASSPGQGAGSNQPQHF	TGTGCCAGTAGTCCCGGACAGGGGGCGGGTAGCAATCAGCCCCAGCATTTT
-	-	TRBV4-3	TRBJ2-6	CASSQGGTENSGANVLTF	TGCGCCAGCAGCCAAGGCGGGACGGAAAACTCTGGGGCCAACGTCCTGACTTTC
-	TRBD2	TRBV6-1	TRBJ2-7	CASSASGGKYEQYF	TGTGCCAGCAGTGCTAGCGGGGGAAAATACGAGCAGTACTTC
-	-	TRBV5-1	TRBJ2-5	CASSSNTVLETQYF	TGCGCCAGCAGCTCTAATACGGTCCTGGAGACCCAGTACTTC
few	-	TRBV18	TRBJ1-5	CASSPGQPGSNQPQHF	TGTGCCAGCTCACCCGGACAGCCTGGGAGCAATCAGCCCCAGCATTTT
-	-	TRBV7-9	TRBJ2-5	CASNSLMIKETQYF	TGTGCCAGCAACAGTCTAATGATCAAAGAGACCCAGTACTTC
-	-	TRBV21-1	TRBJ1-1	CASSIQGWNTEAFF	TGTGCCAGCAGCATACAGGGGTGGAACACTGAAGCTTTCTTT
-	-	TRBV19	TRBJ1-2	CASMSPNNYGYTF	TGTGCCAGTATGTCGCCTAATAACTATGGCTACACCTTC
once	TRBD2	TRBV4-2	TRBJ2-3	CASSPTALAGSTDTQYF	TGTGCCAGCAGCCCCACCGCCTTAGCGGGAAGCACAGATACGCAGTATTTT
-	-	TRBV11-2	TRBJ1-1	CASSQTGNTEAFF	TGTGCCAGCAGCCAGACAGGGAACACTGAAGCTTTCTTT
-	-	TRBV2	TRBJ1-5	CASSETGFIQPQHF	TGTGCCAGCAGTGAGACAGGTTTTATTCAGCCCCAGCATTTT
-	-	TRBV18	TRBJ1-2	CASSRTGDYGYTF	TGTGCCAGCTCACGGACGGGAGACTATGGCTACACCTTC
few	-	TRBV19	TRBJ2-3	CASTPGFILRRDTQYF	TGTGCCAGTACCCCGGGATTCATCCTCCGTCGGGATACGCAGTATTTT